These 15 T cell receptor beta chains were sequenced from one sample in a study of control samples from healthy donors and cancer patients. Data came from immunoSEQ multiplex PCR; TCRdb stores just in-frame clones and leaves some out. The sample gives more than 75,000 clones, about 88% of which show up once; about 36% is in the top ten. Material for sequencing was PBMCs. Source of these receptors: a man aged 65-85 years with lung cancer.

V is TRBV2 and J is TRBJ2-1; TRBD2 matches at 10 bases. J was trimmed by 1 base and V by 2 bases; bases with no gene match: 2. Germline assignment: CDR1 SNHLY and CDR2 FYNNEI. There are 16 residues in the CDR3. The CDR3 DNA follows: TGTGCCAGCAGTGAATTAGCGGGGGGTTCCTACAATGAGCAGTTCTTC. As protein: CASSELAGGSYNEQFF.

This clone is a singleton in its sample. V and J are TRBV28 and TRBJ2-5; D possibly corresponds to TRBD2 (6 bases). This CDR3 region has 15 residues. Looked up from germline, CDR1 is MDHEN and CDR2 is SYDVKM. V lost 6 bases and J 5 bases, leaving 19 bases between the germline ends. The CDR3 nucleotides are TGTGCCAGCAGCCCCGTTGGGGGGATGAGGGAGACCCAGTACTTC. This gives the protein CASSPVGGMRETQYF.

The chain carries TRBV9 and TRBJ2-6; D gene unclear. Germline CDR1 and CDR2: SGDLS and YYNGEE. Between the trimmed V and J ends, which lost 1 base and 4 bases, there was a span of 15 bases. This CDR3 has 17 residues. In nucleotides, the CDR3 is TGTGCCAGCAGCGTATTACCCGCCGGATCAGGGGCCAACGTCCTGACTTTC. Its protein product is CASSVLPAGSGANVLTF.

This clone was detected only a few times. The genes are TRBV18 and TRBJ2-3; D is undetermined. Germline V CDR1 and CDR2: KGHSH, LQKENI. The CDR3 has 11 residues. V was trimmed by 2 bases and J by 6 bases, leaving 3 bases between them. CDR3 sequence: CASSPWDTQYF. In DNA, the CDR3 is TGTGCCAGCTCACCATGGGATACGCAGTATTTT.

This clone was observed a handful of times. The chain couples TRBV6-2 or TRBV6-3 to TRBJ2-1, with D possibly called TRBD1 or TRBD2 (5 bases each). Per germline, CDR1 MNHEY and CDR2 SVGEGT. V shed 2 bases and J shed 3 bases, with 14 bases lying between them. CDR3 length equals 16 residues. CDR3 sequence (DNA): TGTGCCAGCAGTTACCCACCGGGACCGGTCTACAATGAGCAGTTCTTC. Its translation is CASSYPPGPVYNEQFF.

The chain is built from TRBV7-3 and TRBJ2-3; D may correspond to TRBD1 or TRBD2 (6 bases each). Germline V gives CDR1 SGHTA, CDR2 FQGTGA. The length of the CDR3 is 17 residues. V dropped 1 base and J dropped 4 bases, with 18 bases sitting between them. The CDR3 is CASSLNSPGGGADTQYF. The CDR3 nucleotides are TGTGCCAGCAGCTTAAATTCCCCCGGGGGCGGGGCAGATACGCAGTATTTT.

The V call is TRBV5-1, the J call TRBJ1-1, with D possibly TRBD1 on 6 matching bases. This CDR3 contains 14 residues. The germline gives CDR1 SGHRS, CDR2 YFSETQ. V lost 4 bases, J lost 6 bases, and 16 bases lay in between. The CDR3 DNA reads as TGCGCCAGCAGCCCAGGCAGGGGAAGCGCTGAAGCTTTCTTT. Translating it yields CASSPGRGSAEAFF.

The chain combines TRBV19 with TRBJ2-1; 8 nucleotides line up with TRBD2. This CDR3 is 14 amino acids long. The germline CDR1 and CDR2 sequences are LNHDA and SQIVND (reference sequence). The trim removed 7 bases at V and 7 bases at J, leaving 9 bases unmatched. For the CDR3, the DNA is TGTGCCAGTAACGGGGGGGCGAGGGAGAATGAGCAGTTCTTC. This gives the protein CASNGGARENEQFF.

The sample holds a few counts of this clone. This rearrangement joins TRBV9 to TRBJ2-7; 9 positions agree with TRBD1. This CDR3 contains 19 residues. Germline V lookup: CDR1 SGDLS, CDR2 YYNGEE. J was trimmed by 3 bases and V by 0 bases; bases with no gene match: 16. In nucleotides, the CDR3 is TGTGCCAGCAGCGTAGGTAACAGGGGGCGATTTGACGGCTTCTACGAGCAGTACTTC. Translating gives CASSVGNRGRFDGFYEQYF.

The chain couples TRBV9 to TRBJ1-1; D call uncertain. CDR1 is SGDLS and CDR2 is YYNGEE in the germline V gene. Between the trimmed V and J ends, which lost 4 bases and 7 bases, there was a span of 5 bases. The CDR3 contains 10 residues. The CDR3 sequence is CASSPHEAFF. The CDR3 nucleotides are TGTGCCAGCAGCCCTCATGAAGCTTTCTTT.

This clone was picked up one time. This sequence joins TRBV6-5 and TRBJ1-4, with D tentatively TRBD1 (6 bases). Per the germline V gene, CDR1 is MNHEY and CDR2 is SVGAGI. The ends were cut back, 0 bases at V and 5 bases at J, with 10 bases in the middle. CDR3 length: 15 residues. The CDR3 region is CASSYSGGWNEKLFF. The CDR3 DNA reads TGTGCCAGCAGTTACTCGGGGGGCTGGAATGAAAAACTGTTTTTT.

V and J are TRBV19 and TRBJ1-6, with 9 bases that match TRBD1. J lost 7 bases, V lost 6 bases, and 7 bases had no gene match. Germline V gives CDR1 LNHDA, CDR2 SQIVND (reference sequence). The CDR3 totals 15 residues. CDR3 DNA sequence: TGTGCCAGTAGCCGAGCCGGGACAGGGAATTCACCCCTCCACTTT. Translated: CASSRAGTGNSPLHF.

The chain recombines TRBV24-1 with TRBJ1-5, with TRBD1 as a possible D gene (6 bases). Trimming shortened V by 5 bases and J by 2 bases, and 12 bases separated the two germline ends. Germline values: CDR1 KGHDR, CDR2 SFDVKD. The CDR3 consists of 15 residues. CDR3 protein: CATSVSGVGNQPQHF. The CDR3 bases are TGTGCCACCAGTGTGTCAGGGGTCGGCAATCAGCCCCAGCATTTT.

This rearrangement joins TRBV5-1 to TRBJ2-2, with D possibly matching TRBD1 (7 bases). The CDR3 has 16 residues. Germline V lookup: CDR1 SGHRS, CDR2 YFSETQ. V gave up 0 bases and J gave up 5 bases, with 14 bases separating them. CDR3 DNA sequence: TGCGCCAGCAGCTTGGACAGGGGACGGGAGACCGGGGAGCTGTTTTTT. Translating gives CASSLDRGRETGELFF.

The gene calls are TRBV19 and TRBJ2-4; D is perhaps TRBD1 (6 bases). Germline CDR1 LNHDA, CDR2 SQIVND (reference sequence). This CDR3 has 17 amino acids. V was shortened by 6 bases and J by 3 bases, with 21 bases between the two germline ends. This CDR3 reads CASSPGDIHLDKNIQYF. In DNA, the CDR3 is TGTGCCAGTAGCCCTGGGGACATCCATCTGGACAAAAACATTCAGTACTTC.